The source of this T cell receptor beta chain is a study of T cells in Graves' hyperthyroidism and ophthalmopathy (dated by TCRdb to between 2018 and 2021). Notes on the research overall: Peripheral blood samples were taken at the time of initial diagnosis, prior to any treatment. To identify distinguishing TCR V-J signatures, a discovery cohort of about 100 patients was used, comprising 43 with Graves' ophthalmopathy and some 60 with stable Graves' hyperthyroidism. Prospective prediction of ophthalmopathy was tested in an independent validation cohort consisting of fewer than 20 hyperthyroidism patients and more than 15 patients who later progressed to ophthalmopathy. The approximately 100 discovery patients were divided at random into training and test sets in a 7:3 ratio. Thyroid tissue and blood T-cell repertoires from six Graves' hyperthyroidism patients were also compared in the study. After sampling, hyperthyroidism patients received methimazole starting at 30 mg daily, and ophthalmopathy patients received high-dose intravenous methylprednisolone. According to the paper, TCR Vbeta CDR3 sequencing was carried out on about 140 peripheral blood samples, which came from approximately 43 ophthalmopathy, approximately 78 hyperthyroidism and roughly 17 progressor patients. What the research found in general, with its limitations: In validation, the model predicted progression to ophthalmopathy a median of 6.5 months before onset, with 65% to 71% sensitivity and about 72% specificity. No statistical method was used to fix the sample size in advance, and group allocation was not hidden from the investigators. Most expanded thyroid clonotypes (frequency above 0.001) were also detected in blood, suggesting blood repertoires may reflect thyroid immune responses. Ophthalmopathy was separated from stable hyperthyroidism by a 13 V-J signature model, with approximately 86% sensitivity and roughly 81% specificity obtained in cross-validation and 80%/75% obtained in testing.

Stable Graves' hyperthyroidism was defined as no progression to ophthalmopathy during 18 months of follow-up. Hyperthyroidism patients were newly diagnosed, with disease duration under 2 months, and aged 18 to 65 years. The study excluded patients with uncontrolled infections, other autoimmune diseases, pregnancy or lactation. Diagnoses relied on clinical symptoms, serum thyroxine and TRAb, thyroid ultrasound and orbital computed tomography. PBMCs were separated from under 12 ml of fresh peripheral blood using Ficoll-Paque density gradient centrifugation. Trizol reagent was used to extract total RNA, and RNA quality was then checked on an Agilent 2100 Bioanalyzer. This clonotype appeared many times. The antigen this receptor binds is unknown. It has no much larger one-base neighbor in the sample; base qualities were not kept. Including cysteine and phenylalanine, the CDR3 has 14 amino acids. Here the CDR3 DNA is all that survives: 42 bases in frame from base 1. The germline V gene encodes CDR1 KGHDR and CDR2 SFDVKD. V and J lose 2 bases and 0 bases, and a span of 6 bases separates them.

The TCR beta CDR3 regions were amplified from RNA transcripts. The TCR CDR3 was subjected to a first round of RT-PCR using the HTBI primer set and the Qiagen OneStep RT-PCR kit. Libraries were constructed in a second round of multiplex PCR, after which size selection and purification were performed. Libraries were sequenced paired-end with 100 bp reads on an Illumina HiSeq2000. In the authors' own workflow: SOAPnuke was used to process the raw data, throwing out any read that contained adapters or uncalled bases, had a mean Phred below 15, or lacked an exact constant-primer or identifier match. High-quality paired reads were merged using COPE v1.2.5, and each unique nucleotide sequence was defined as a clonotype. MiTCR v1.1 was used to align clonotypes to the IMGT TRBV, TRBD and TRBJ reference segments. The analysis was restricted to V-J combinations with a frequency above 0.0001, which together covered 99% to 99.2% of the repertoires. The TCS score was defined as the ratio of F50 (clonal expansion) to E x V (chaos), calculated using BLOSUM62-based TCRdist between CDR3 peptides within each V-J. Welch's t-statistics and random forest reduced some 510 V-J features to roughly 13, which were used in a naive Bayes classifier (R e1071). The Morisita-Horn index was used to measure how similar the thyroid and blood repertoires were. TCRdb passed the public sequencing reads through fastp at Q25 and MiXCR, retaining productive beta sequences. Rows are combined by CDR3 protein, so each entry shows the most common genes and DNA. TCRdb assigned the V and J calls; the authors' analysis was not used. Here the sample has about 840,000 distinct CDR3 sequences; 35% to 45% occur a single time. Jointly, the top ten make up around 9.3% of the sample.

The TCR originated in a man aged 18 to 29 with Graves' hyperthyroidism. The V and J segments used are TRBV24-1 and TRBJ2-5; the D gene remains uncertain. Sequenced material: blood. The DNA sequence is TGTGCCACCAGTGATTCGGGCAACCAAGAGACCCAGTACTTC. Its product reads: CATSDSGNQETQYF.